The 5 T cell receptor beta chains reported below all come from one sample, sequenced in a study of blood T cell repertoires in COVID-19. Profiling relied on immunoSEQ multiplex PCR, and the TCRdb table lists in-frame clones only, not all of them. The data contain about 400,000 clones, around 90% of them singletons. Specimen: PBMCs or T cells enriched from blood (not recorded which). The source is a woman aged 40 to 50 with acute COVID-19.

This clone was observed once. This chain uses TRBV7-2 with TRBJ2-2; D gene unclear. The CDR3 sequence is 13 residues long. V was shortened by 5 bases and J by 4 bases, with 8 bases between the two germline ends. The germline gives CDR1 SGHTA, CDR2 FQGNSA. CDR3 protein: CASSPYVTGELFF. The CDR3 nucleotides read TGTGCCAGCAGCCCGTATGTCACCGGGGAGCTGTTTTTT.

The chain recombines TRBV5-1 with TRBJ2-3; 12 positions agree with TRBD1. The CDR3 extends over 16 amino acids. The germline V gene has CDR1 SGHRS and CDR2 YFSETQ. The J segment lost 4 bases and the V segment lost 1 base, leaving 4 bases of the junction unmatched. The CDR3 DNA is TGCGCCAGCAGCTTGCAGGGGGACAGGGGGCCAGATACGCAGTATTTT. Protein product: CASSLQGDRGPDTQYF.

The rearrangement uses TRBV11-2 and TRBJ2-7; TRBD2 matches at 7 bases. J was trimmed by 1 base and V by 0 bases; bases with no gene match: 9. The CDR3 extends over 17 amino acids. Germline CDR1 SGHAT, CDR2 FQNNGV. In DNA form, the CDR3 reads TGTGCCAGCAGCTTAGATAATTTTCGGGGGGAGTCCTACGAGCAGTACTTC. Protein: CASSLDNFRGESYEQYF.

This chain links TRBV10-1 with TRBJ2-7, with 9 bases identical to TRBD2. The CDR3 consists of 14 residues. Germline V gene lookup returns CDR1 WNHNN and CDR2 SYGVQD (reference sequence). V lost 5 bases to trimming and J lost 3 bases; unmatched junction nucleotides: 5. The CDR3 sequence: CASSKAGGDYEQYF. Here the CDR3 DNA reads TGCGCCAGCAGTAAAGCGGGAGGCGACTACGAGCAGTACTTC.

The count of this clone is one. V gene TRBV30 combines with J gene TRBJ1-1; no reliable D call. V was pared by 3 bases and J by 1 base, with 21 bases between. This CDR3 spans 17 amino acids. From germline, CDR1 is GTSNPN and CDR2 SVGIG (reference sequence). In nucleotides, the CDR3 is TGTGCCTGGAGGGGTTATTATTTTAGCGCCAGGAACACTGAAGCTTTCTTT. Amino acid sequence: CAWRGYYFSARNTEAFF.